The sequence of this TCR beta chain was determined in a study of blood T cell repertoires in COVID-19. The wider study: Samples of COVID-19 (acute and convalescent) were obtained from the United States, Italy and Spain. Nucleic acid was either cDNA or gDNA, and it came from T cells, B-cell-depleted T cells, or PBMCs.

Original analysis: The authors estimated nucleated cell counts from reference gene primer amplification. Generated by immunoSEQ multiplex PCR, the TCRdb table keeps only in-frame clones and is missing some. That table is the source of V, J and clone size, and D and trimming were worked out from the DNA. The table lists approximately 240,000 clones, approximately 84% of them singletons. This CDR3 spans 12 amino acids. Germline V lookup: CDR1 SGHNT, CDR2 YENEEA. Deletions cut 9 bases from V and 4 bases from J, with 13 bases between. Sequenced material: peripheral blood. This TCR was recovered from a woman between 25 and 40 years old who had recovered from COVID-19. The chain has TRBV11-3 and TRBJ2-7; D may be TRBD2 (6 bases). The CDR3 region has the DNA TGTGCCAGTCGCGGGGTAAGGTACGAGCAGTACTTC. Translating gives CASRGVRYEQYF.